The rows below give T cell receptor beta chains drawn from one sample of a study of STAT3 mutations in large granular lymphocyte leukemia. Sequencing was performed with immunoSEQ multiplex PCR; in TCRdb, only in-frame clones are kept and a portion is missing. The repertoire holds 1,500 or so clones, with 55% to 75% as singletons. Source material: peripheral blood mononuclear cells. These receptors originate from a man in his fifties or sixties with T-cell large granular lymphocyte leukemia. Some clones in this sample may be carry-over from other donors' samples. The CDR3 runs from the conserved cysteine through the conserved F or W. The order of the fields is D gene, V gene, J gene, clone size, CDR3 DNA, CDR3 protein. D genes are given only for firm matches. Size is stated for part of the rows, as once, few or many counts, or as a class when the clone is expanded.

>NA|TRBV30|TRBJ1-1|once
TGTGCCTGGAGTGTATGGGGGAACACTGAAGCTTTCTTT
CAWSVWGNTEAFF
>NA|TRBV4-1|TRBJ1-4|once
TGCGCCAGCAGCCACTCACCCCCAACTTGGACAGACCGGGAAAAACTGTTTTTT
CASSHSPPTWTDREKLFF
>TRBD2|TRBV5-4|TRBJ2-7|NA
TGTGCCAGCAGCTCGACCCCCGGGACTACCTCCTACGAGCAGTACTTC
CASSSTPGTTSYEQYF
>NA|TRBV18|TRBJ1-6|NA
TGTGCCAGCTCACCGCGGGAGGGTGGTAATTCACCCCTCCACTTT
CASSPREGGNSPLHF
>TRBD1|TRBV30|TRBJ2-7|NA
TGTGCCTGGAGTTCCGGGACAGGGCCCTACGAGCAGTACTTC
CAWSSGTGPYEQYF
>NA|TRBV5-1|TRBJ2-7|NA
TGCGCCAGCACATTTGTAGCAGGGGCCTACGAGCAGTACTTC
CASTFVAGAYEQYF
>TRBD1|TRBV27|TRBJ2-7|NA
TGTGCCAGCAGTGCGGGACAGGGGGTGGGCGAGCAGTACTTC
CASSAGQGVGEQYF
>NA|TRBV7-4|TRBJ1-1|NA
TGTGCCAGCAGGCGATTAGACAGCGACACTGAAGCTTTCTTT
CASRRLDSDTEAFF
>NA|TRBV5-1|TRBJ2-3|NA
TGCGCCAGCAGCTTCTTTCAGGGGTTTACGCAGTATTTT
CASSFFQGFTQYF
>TRBD1|TRBV6-5|TRBJ2-7|NA
TGTGCCAGCAGTTACCGAGACAGGGGTTCATACGAGCAGTACTTC
CASSYRDRGSYEQYF
>NA|TRBV5-5|TRBJ2-7|NA
TGTGCCTACCCCCAGGAGGGTGACGAGCAGTACTTC
CAYPQEGDEQYF
>TRBD2|TRBV5-4|TRBJ2-3|large
TGTGCCAGCAGCTTGGTACTGACTAGCGATACGCAGTATTTT
CASSLVLTSDTQYF
>TRBD2|TRBV7-9|TRBJ2-1|NA
TGTGCCAGCAGCTCTGGACTAGCGGGAGGGGCCGTTGATGAGCAGTTCTTC
CASSSGLAGGAVDEQFF
>NA|TRBV7-9|TRBJ2-7|NA
TGTGCCAGCAGCCTCACAGCCTACGAGCAGTACTTC
CASSLTAYEQYF
>TRBD2|TRBV28|TRBJ2-7|NA
TGTGCCAGCAGTCTTAGCGGGAGTTCCTACGAGCAGTACTTC
CASSLSGSSYEQYF
>NA|TRBV27|TRBJ1-1|few
TGTGCCAGCAGTGCGACAGACTTGAACACTGAAGCTTTCTTT
CASSATDLNTEAFF
>NA|TRBV5-1|TRBJ1-2|NA
TGCGCCAGCAGCGCGGGGGTAACTAACTATGGCTACACCTTC
CASSAGVTNYGYTF
>NA|TRBV18|TRBJ2-7|NA
TGTGCCAGCTCACCAAACCCAGGGGCCTCCTACGAGCAGTACTTC
CASSPNPGASYEQYF
>TRBD1|TRBV4-1|TRBJ1-2|NA
TGCGCCAGCAGCCAAGAAGACAGGGGGCACGGCTACACCTTC
CASSQEDRGHGYTF
>NA|TRBV4-1|TRBJ1-5|once
TGCGCCAGCAGCCAAGTACCAGGAGGACATGGCAATCAGCCCCAGCATTTT
CASSQVPGGHGNQPQHF
>NA|TRBV7-9|TRBJ2-7|NA
TGTGCCAGCAGCTTAGGGGTTTGGCAGTACTTC
CASSLGVWQYF
>TRBD1|TRBV18|TRBJ1-2|NA
TGTGCCAGCTCAGTCGCGGTCGACAGGGGTGGCTACACCTTC
CASSVAVDRGGYTF
>TRBD1|TRBV4-1|TRBJ1-2|NA
TGCGCCAGCAGCCAAGGTCAGGGGGAGGGACGGGCTAACTATGGCTACACCTTC
CASSQGQGEGRANYGYTF